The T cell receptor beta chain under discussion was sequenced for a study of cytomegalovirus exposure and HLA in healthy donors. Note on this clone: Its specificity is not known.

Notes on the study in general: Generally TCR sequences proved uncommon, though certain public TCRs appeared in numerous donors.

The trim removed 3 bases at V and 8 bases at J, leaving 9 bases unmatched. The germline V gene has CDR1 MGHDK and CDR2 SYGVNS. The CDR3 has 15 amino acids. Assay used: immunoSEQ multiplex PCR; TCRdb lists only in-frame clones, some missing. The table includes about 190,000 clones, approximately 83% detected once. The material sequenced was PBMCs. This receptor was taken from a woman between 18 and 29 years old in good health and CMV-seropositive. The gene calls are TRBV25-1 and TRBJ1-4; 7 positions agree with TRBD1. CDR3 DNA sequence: TGTGCCAGCAGTGAGTCGACAGGGACGGGAGAAAAACTGTTTTTT. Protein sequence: CASSESTGTGEKLFF.